This passage covers 31 T cell receptor beta chains from one sample sequenced in a study of blood T cell repertoires in COVID-19. Sequencing used immunoSEQ multiplex PCR; TCRdb keeps in-frame clones, though not all of them. The sample consists of about 150,000 clones, roughly 86% of them appearing once. Material for sequencing was peripheral blood. Receptors originate from a human donor with acute or convalescent COVID-19. The donor label of this sample is uncertain.

The chain combines TRBV7-9 with TRBJ2-5, with D maybe TRBD2 (6 bases). CDR3 length: 13 amino acids. The V end was cut by 5 bases, the J end by 5 bases, with 12 bases between. Germline CDR1 is SEHNR and CDR2 is FQNEAQ (reference sequence). The CDR3 coding sequence is TGTGCCAGCAGCCCCGGGACTTGGGAGACCCAGTACTTC. Protein sequence: CASSPGTWETQYF.

The CDR3 loop reads CASSDHGNYEQYF. In DNA, the CDR3 is TGTGCCAGCAGTGATCACGGGAACTACGAGCAGTACTTC. The chain links TRBV2 to TRBJ2-7; TRBD2 is a possible D gene (5 bases). V was pared by 3 bases and J by 3 bases, with 9 bases between. This CDR3 spans 13 amino acids. Germline CDR1 SNHLY, CDR2 FYNNEI.

This chain's CDR3 is CASSSHVAGGSTDTQYF. The CDR3 DNA sequence: TGTGCCAGTAGTAGCCACGTGGCGGGGGGTAGCACAGATACGCAGTATTTT. The chain carries TRBV19 and TRBJ2-3; 8 bases are shared with TRBD2. Trimming took 4 bases from V and 0 from J; bases not matched to a gene: 9. The germline gives CDR1 LNHDA, CDR2 SQIVND (reference sequence). The CDR3 consists of 17 residues. Using reference TRBV19 and TRBJ2-3 for the parts outside the CDR3, the full variable domain is DGGITQSPKYLFRKEGQNVTLSCEQNLNHDAMYWYRQDPGQGLRLIYYSQIVNDFQKGDIAEGYSVSREKKESFPLTVTSAQKNPTAFYLCASSSHVAGGSTDTQYFGPGTRLTVL.

This chain uses TRBV29-1 with TRBJ2-5; TRBD2 matches at 8 bases. V lost 3 bases to trimming and J lost 5 bases; unmatched junction nucleotides: 8. Per the germline V gene, CDR1 is SQVTM and CDR2 is ANQGSEA. The CDR3 loop spans 14 amino acids. CDR3 sequence reads: CSVDQGTSVETQYF. Written as DNA, the CDR3 is TGCAGCGTTGACCAGGGGACTAGTGTGGAGACCCAGTACTTC.

The chain recombines TRBV19 with TRBJ1-2, with D perhaps TRBD1 (5 bases). The CDR3 contains 15 residues. Trimming stripped 0 bases from V and 6 bases from J, with 14 bases between. Germline CDR1 LNHDA, CDR2 SQIVND (reference sequence). CDR3 sequence (DNA): TGTGCCAGTAGTATAGAGAGTCGGGGCGGGAATGGCTACACCTTC. It translates to CASSIESRGGNGYTF. The variable domain in full, completed from reference TRBV19 and TRBJ1-2, reads DGGITQSPKYLFRKEGQNVTLSCEQNLNHDAMYWYRQDPGQGLRLIYYSQIVNDFQKGDIAEGYSVSREKKESFPLTVTSAQKNPTAFYLCASSIESRGGNGYTFGSGTRLTVV.

V is TRBV6-2 or TRBV6-3 and J is TRBJ1-2; maybe TRBD1 (5 bases). Germline V CDR1 and CDR2: MNHEY, SVGEGT. The CDR3 covers 13 residues. The ends were cut back, 2 bases at V and 8 bases at J, with 12 bases in the middle. The CDR3 protein is CASSYRQTRGYTF. The CDR3 DNA reads as TGTGCCAGCAGTTACCGACAGACAAGAGGCTACACCTTC.

The CDR3 loop is CASSSTGGGNIQYF. The CDR3, as DNA: TGTGCCAGCAGCTCGACAGGGGGCGGAAACATTCAGTACTTC. This chain connects TRBV7-2 to TRBJ2-4; 10 nucleotides align to TRBD1. J was trimmed by 6 bases and V by 4 bases; bases with no gene match: 3. Germline CDR1 and CDR2: SGHTA and FQGNSA. The CDR3 is made up of 14 amino acids.

V gene TRBV4-2 combines with J gene TRBJ2-5, with TRBD2 identical over 7 bases. The CDR3 contains 15 residues. The V gene's germline CDR1 is LGHNA and CDR2 YNFKEQ. The J segment lost 5 bases and the V segment lost 4 bases, leaving 10 bases of the junction unmatched. CDR3 sequence (DNA): TGTGCCAGCAGCCCCGCCATGCAAGCGGGGGAGACCCAGTACTTC. Protein product: CASSPAMQAGETQYF.

The rearrangement joins TRBV6-5 to TRBJ2-7; 9 positions match TRBD1. The CDR3 spans 10 residues. Trimming removed 11 bases from V and 11 bases from J; junction bases left unmatched: 7. Germline V lookup: CDR1 MNHEY, CDR2 SVGAGI. The CDR3 region is CAGGDREEYF. DNA of the CDR3: TGTGCCGGGGGGGACAGGGAAGAGTACTTC.

V gene TRBV25-1 combines with J gene TRBJ2-3; possibly TRBD1 for D (5 bases). Germline assignment: CDR1 MGHDK and CDR2 SYGVNS. Trimming took 5 bases from V and 1 from J, leaving 10 bases between them. The CDR3 spans 14 residues. CDR3 in DNA: TGTGCCAGCAGTACCCTAGGGGGCACAGATACGCAGTATTTT. Amino acid sequence: CASSTLGGTDTQYF. The full variable domain, with the rest looked up from reference TRBV25-1 and TRBJ2-3, is EADIYQTPRYLVIGTGKKITLECSQTMGHDKMYWYQQDPGMELHLIHYSYGVNSTEKGDLSSESTVSRIRTEHFPLTLESARPSHTSQYLCASSTLGGTDTQYFGPGTRLTVL.

The chain employs TRBV7-9 and TRBJ1-6, with D possibly TRBD1 on 5 matching bases. Looked up from germline, CDR1 is SEHNR and CDR2 is FQNEAQ (reference sequence). This CDR3 comprises 12 residues. Between the trimmed V and J ends, which lost 2 bases and 11 bases, there was a span of 7 bases. CDR3 DNA sequence: TGTGCCAGCAGCTTAAAGACAGCACCCCTCCACTTT. It codes for CASSLKTAPLHF.

The chain links TRBV6-5 to TRBJ1-1, with D tentatively TRBD1 (5 bases). Germline-derived CDR1 and CDR2 are MNHEY and SVGAGI. This CDR3 contains 13 residues. With 0 bases removed from V and 9 bases from J, the gap between germline ends came to 11 bases. CDR3 DNA: TGTGCCAGCAGTTACTCGGCAGGGAATCAAGCTTTCTTT. It yields the protein CASSYSAGNQAFF.

This chain uses TRBV6-4 with TRBJ1-2, with D unclear. The CDR3 totals 14 residues. Trimming shortened V by 4 bases and J by 2 bases, and 11 bases separated the two germline ends. Germline loops: CDR1 MRHNA, CDR2 SNTAGT. This CDR3 is CASSAGSLNYGYTF. The CDR3 DNA is TGTGCCAGCAGTGCAGGCTCCCTAAACTATGGCTACACCTTC.

CDR3: CASSQGSFSGDGYTF. CDR3 bases: TGCGCCAGCAGCCAAGGGTCCTTCTCGGGGGATGGCTACACCTTC. The chain uses TRBV4-1 and TRBJ1-2; perhaps TRBD1 as D (5 bases). The V end lost 1 base, the J end lost 6 bases, and 15 bases lay between the germline ends. CDR1 is MGHRA and CDR2 is YSYEKL in the germline V gene. CDR3 length: 15 residues.

This clone came up a few times. The genes are TRBV10-1 and TRBJ1-5, with no clear D. This CDR3 comprises 13 residues. V dropped 11 bases and J dropped 0 bases, with 11 bases sitting between them. Germline lookup yields CDR1 WNHNN and CDR2 SYGVQD (reference sequence). The CDR3 protein is CAAIYDSNQPQHF. The CDR3 DNA follows: TGCGCCGCCATCTACGATAGCAATCAGCCCCAGCATTTT.

V and J are TRBV7-3 and TRBJ2-3, with 8 nucleotides matching TRBD2. Germline values: CDR1 SGHTA, CDR2 FQGTGA. V shed 5 bases and J 4 bases; nucleotides not matched to a gene: 11. This CDR3 is built from 16 residues. CDR3 DNA: TGTGCCAGCAGCGGCCGGGAGGGGACGGGTTCAGATACGCAGTATTTT. Encoded protein: CASSGREGTGSDTQYF.

The J gene is TRBJ2-7, the V gene TRBV6-5; D may be TRBD2 (6 bases). Germline V lookup: CDR1 MNHEY, CDR2 SVGAGI. With 2 bases removed from V and 2 bases from J, the gap between germline ends came to 13 bases. The CDR3 has 15 residues. The CDR3 loop reads CASSYGGTYTYEQYF. CDR3 DNA sequence: TGTGCCAGCAGTTACGGGGGGACGTACACCTACGAGCAGTACTTC.

This rearrangement joins TRBV7-3 to TRBJ2-1; 10 positions match TRBD1. The CDR3 length is 16 residues. Germline loops: CDR1 SGHTA, CDR2 FQGTGA. With 1 base clipped from V and 8 bases from J, the junction kept 8 bases outside the gene matches. CDR3 residues: CASSLSGGQGNYEQFF. The CDR3 DNA reads TGTGCCAGCAGCTTAAGCGGGGGACAGGGGAACTATGAGCAGTTCTTC.

The chain joins TRBV10-1 to TRBJ1-1; no reliable D call. CDR1 and CDR2 (germline): WNHNN, SYGVQD (reference sequence). This CDR3 spans 15 amino acids. Trimming pared 2 bases from V and 0 bases from J, leaving 10 bases between. The CDR3 nucleotides are TGCGCCAGCAGTGAGGTAAAGCTGATGAACACTGAAGCTTTCTTT. Translated, it gives CASSEVKLMNTEAFF.

This sequence joins TRBV28 and TRBJ2-5; a possible D gene is TRBD1 (6 bases). The V and J ends lost 6 bases and 5 bases respectively, with 13 bases between them. This CDR3 comprises 13 residues. Germline V gene data show CDR1 as MDHEN and CDR2 as SYDVKM. This CDR3 is CASRRQGWETQYF. CDR3 sequence (DNA): TGTGCCAGCAGGAGGCAGGGGTGGGAGACCCAGTACTTC. The full variable domain, its missing parts supplied by reference TRBV28 and TRBJ2-5, is DVKVTQSSRYLVKRTGEKVFLECVQDMDHENMFWYRQDPGLGLRLIYFSYDVKMKEKGDIPEGYSVSREKKERFSLILESASTNQTSMYLCASRRQGWETQYFGPGTRLLVL.

A remark on this clone: Other DNA sequences in this specimen translate into the identical CDR3. V and J are TRBV18 and TRBJ1-1, with a possible D match to TRBD1 (5 bases). CDR3 length: 13 amino acids. V lost 3 bases and J 1 base, leaving 6 bases between the germline ends. Germline V gives CDR1 KGHSH, CDR2 LQKENI. CDR3 DNA sequence: TGTGCCAGCTCACCCGGACAGAACACTGAAGCTTTCTTT. Its translation is CASSPGQNTEAFF.

The DNA for the CDR3 is TGTGCCAGTAGCCCCGGACTAGCGGTGGGCACAGATACGCAGTATTTT. Translation gives CASSPGLAVGTDTQYF. The gene calls are TRBV19 and TRBJ2-3; 10 bases map to TRBD2. The CDR3 spans 16 residues. Trimming cost V 6 bases and J 1 base; bases outside gene matches: 7. From germline, CDR1 is LNHDA and CDR2 SQIVND (reference sequence).

The chain couples TRBV21-1 to TRBJ2-4; TRBD2, the D gene given by the table, was not confirmed from the DNA. TRBV21-1 counts as a pseudogene. The CDR3 runs to 17 residues. CDR3 in DNA: TGTGCCAGCAGCGAGACGACACCCGGGGTCGCCAAAAACATTCAGTACTTC. Amino acid sequence: CASSETTPGVAKNIQYF.

Note on this clone: The same CDR3 can be traced to other DNA sequences in this sample. The chain combines TRBV19 with TRBJ1-5; no firm D call. The V gene's germline CDR1 is LNHDA and CDR2 SQIVND (reference sequence). The V and J ends lost 2 bases and 1 base respectively, with 3 bases between them. The CDR3 runs 13 residues. CDR3 sequence reads: CASSISSNQPQHF. The CDR3, as DNA: TGTGCCAGTAGTATATCGAGCAATCAGCCCCAGCATTTT.

The chain has TRBV7-9 and TRBJ1-2, with a tentative D call TRBD1 (6 bases). The CDR3 extends over 14 amino acids. The V end lost 1 base, the J end lost 8 bases, and 14 bases lay between the germline ends. In germline, CDR1 is SEHNR, CDR2 FQNEAQ (reference sequence). The CDR3 DNA reads as TGTGCCAGCAGCTTAGTCGGGGGGGCGAGCGGCTACACCTTC. Residues: CASSLVGGASGYTF. The variable domain in full, completed from reference TRBV7-9 and TRBJ1-2, reads DTGVSQNPRHKITKRGQNVTFRCDPISEHNRLYWYRQTLGQGPEFLTYFQNEAQLEKSRLLSDRFSAERPKGSFSTLEIQRTEQGDSAMYLCASSLVGGASGYTFGSGTRLTVV.

The table lists this clone with a few counts. The chain couples TRBV5-4 to TRBJ2-3; TRBD2 matches at 10 bases. The CDR3 runs 16 residues. Germline CDR1 reads SGHNT; CDR2 reads YYREEE (reference sequence). J gave up 3 bases and V 1 base, and 5 bases lay outside the gene matches. CDR3 residues: CASSLQRGGLTDTQYF. The CDR3 DNA reads as TGTGCCAGCAGCTTGCAGCGGGGGGGCTTAACAGATACGCAGTATTTT. Full variable domain (missing parts from reference TRBV5-4 and TRBJ2-3): ETGVTQSPTHLIKTRGQQVTLRCSSQSGHNTVSWYQQALGQGPQFIFQYYREEENGRGNFPPRFSGLQFPNYSSELNVNALELDDSALYLCASSLQRGGLTDTQYFGPGTRLTVL.

The table lists this clone with a count of one. The rearrangement uses TRBV3-1 (or the pseudogene TRBV3-2) and TRBJ2-3, with TRBD2 matching over 13 bases. CDR3 length equals 15 residues. From germline, CDR1 is LGHDT and CDR2 YNNKEL (reference sequence). The V gene end was trimmed by 4 bases and the J gene end by 9 bases; junction bases not matched to a gene: 7. The CDR3 sequence is CASSPGLAGINTQYF. The CDR3 DNA follows: TGTGCCAGCAGCCCGGGACTAGCGGGGATTAACACGCAGTATTTT.

This clone was picked up one time. The CDR3 coding sequence is TGTGCCAGCAGTCCACCGGATACAGGGATCAACTATGGCTACACCTTC. This sequence encodes CASSPPDTGINYGYTF. This chain links TRBV28 with TRBJ1-2; the D gene is possibly TRBD1 (6 bases). This CDR3 region has 16 residues. CDR1 and CDR2 (germline): MDHEN, SYDVKM. V lost 5 bases to trimming and J lost 2 bases, with 18 bases between them.

This clone occurred a few times. CDR3 nucleotides: TGTGCCAGTAAGGAGATGAACACTGAAGCTTTCTTT. Residues: CASKEMNTEAFF. This chain connects TRBV19 to TRBJ1-1; D is ambiguous. CDR1 is LNHDA and CDR2 is SQIVND in the germline V gene (reference sequence). The V gene lost 7 bases and the J gene lost 0 bases, with 6 bases spanning the gap. The CDR3 has 12 residues.

This chain uses TRBV25-1 with TRBJ1-6, with 9 positions matching TRBD1. The junction had 6 bases not matched to a gene; V was cut back by 0 bases and J by 9 bases. The germline V gene encodes CDR1 MGHDK and CDR2 SYGVNS. The CDR3 is made up of 16 amino acids. CDR3 sequence: CASSEYTGGMGSPLHF. CDR3 in DNA: TGTGCCAGCAGTGAATATACAGGGGGCATGGGTTCACCCCTCCACTTT.

The rearrangement joins TRBV30 to TRBJ1-6, with a tentative D call TRBD1 (5 bases). Trimming pared 3 bases from V and 11 bases from J, leaving 8 bases between. The length of the CDR3 is 11 residues. Germline loops: CDR1 GTSNPN, CDR2 SVGIG (reference sequence). Here the CDR3 reads CAWRKGTPLHF. The CDR3 coding sequence is TGTGCCTGGAGAAAGGGGACACCCCTCCACTTT.